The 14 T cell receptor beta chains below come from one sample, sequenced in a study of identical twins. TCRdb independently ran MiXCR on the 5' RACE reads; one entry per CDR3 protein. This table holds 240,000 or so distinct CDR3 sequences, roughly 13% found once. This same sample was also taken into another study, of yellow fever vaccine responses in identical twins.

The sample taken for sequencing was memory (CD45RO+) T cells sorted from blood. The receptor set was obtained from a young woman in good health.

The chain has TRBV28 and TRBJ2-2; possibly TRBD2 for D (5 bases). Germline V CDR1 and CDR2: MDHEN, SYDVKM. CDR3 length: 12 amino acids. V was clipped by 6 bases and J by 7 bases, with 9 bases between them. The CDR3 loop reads CASRGALGELFF. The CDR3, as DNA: TGTGCCAGCAGGGGAGCTCTCGGGGAGCTGTTTTTT.

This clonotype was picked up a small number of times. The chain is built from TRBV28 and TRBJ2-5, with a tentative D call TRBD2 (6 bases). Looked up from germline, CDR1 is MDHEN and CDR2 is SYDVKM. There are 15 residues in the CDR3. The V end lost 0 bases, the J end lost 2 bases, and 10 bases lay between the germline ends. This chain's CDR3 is CASSLWGRGQETQYF. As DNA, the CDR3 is TGTGCCAGCAGTTTATGGGGTCGGGGGCAAGAGACCCAGTACTTC.

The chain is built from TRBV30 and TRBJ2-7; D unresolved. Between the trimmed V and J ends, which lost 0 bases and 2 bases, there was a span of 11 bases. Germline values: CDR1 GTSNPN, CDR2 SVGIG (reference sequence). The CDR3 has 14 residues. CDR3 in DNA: TGTGCCTGGAGTGTGAATCCCAGTACCTACGAGCAGTACTTC. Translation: CAWSVNPSTYEQYF.

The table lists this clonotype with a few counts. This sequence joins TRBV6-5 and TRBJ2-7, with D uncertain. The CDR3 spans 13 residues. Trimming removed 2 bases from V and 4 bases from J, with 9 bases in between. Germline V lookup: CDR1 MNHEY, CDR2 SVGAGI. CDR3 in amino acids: CASSYGRKYEQYF. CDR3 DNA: TGTGCCAGCAGTTACGGTCGCAAATACGAGCAGTACTTC.

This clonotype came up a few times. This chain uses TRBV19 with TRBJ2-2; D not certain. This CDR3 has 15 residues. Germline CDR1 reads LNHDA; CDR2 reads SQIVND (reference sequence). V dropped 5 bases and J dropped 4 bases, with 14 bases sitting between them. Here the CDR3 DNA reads TGTGCCAGTAGTGGATCGCCTATGGGCACCGGGGAGCTGTTTTTT. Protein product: CASSGSPMGTGELFF.

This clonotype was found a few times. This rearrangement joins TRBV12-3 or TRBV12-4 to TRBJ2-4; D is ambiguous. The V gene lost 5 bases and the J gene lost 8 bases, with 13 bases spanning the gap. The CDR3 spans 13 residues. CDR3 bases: TGTGCCAGCAGTAAGCCGGGCCTGGACATTCAGTACTTC. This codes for CASSKPGLDIQYF.

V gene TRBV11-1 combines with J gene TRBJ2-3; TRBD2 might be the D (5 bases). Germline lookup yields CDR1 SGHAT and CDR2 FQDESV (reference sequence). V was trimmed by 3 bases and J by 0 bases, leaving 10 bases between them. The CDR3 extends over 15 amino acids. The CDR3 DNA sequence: TGTGCCAGCAGCTTTCTGAGGACTAGCACAGATACGCAGTATTTT. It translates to CASSFLRTSTDTQYF.

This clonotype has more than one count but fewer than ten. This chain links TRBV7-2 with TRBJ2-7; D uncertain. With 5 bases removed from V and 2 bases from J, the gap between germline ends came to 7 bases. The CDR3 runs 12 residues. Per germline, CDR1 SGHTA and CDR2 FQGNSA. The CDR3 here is CASSRITYEQYF. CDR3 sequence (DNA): TGTGCCAGCAGCCGGATTACCTACGAGCAGTACTTC.

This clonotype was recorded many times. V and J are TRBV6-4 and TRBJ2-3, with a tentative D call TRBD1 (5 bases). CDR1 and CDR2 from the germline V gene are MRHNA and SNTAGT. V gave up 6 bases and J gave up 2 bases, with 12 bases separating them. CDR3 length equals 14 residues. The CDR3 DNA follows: TGTGCCAGCAGCTCGGCAGGGCCCACAGATACGCAGTATTTT. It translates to CASSSAGPTDTQYF.

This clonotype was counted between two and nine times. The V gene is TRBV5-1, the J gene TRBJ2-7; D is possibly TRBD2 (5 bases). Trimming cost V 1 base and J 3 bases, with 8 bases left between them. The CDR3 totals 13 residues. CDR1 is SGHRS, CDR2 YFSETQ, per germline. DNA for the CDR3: TGCGCCAGCAGCTTGACTGACTACTACGAGCAGTACTTC. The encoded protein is CASSLTDYYEQYF. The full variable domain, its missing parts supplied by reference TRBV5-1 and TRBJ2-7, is KAGVTQTPRYLIKTRGQQVTLSCSPISGHRSVSWYQQTPGQGLQFLFEYFSETQRNKGNFPGRFSGRQFSNSRSEMNVSTLELGDSALYLCASSLTDYYEQYFGPGTRLTVT.

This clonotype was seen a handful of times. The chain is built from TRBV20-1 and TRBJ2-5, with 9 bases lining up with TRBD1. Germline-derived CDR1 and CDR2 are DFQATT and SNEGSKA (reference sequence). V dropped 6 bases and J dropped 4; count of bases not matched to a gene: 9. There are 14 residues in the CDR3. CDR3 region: CSAPRTGAGETQYF. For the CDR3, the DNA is TGCAGTGCCCCAAGGACAGGGGCGGGAGAGACCCAGTACTTC.

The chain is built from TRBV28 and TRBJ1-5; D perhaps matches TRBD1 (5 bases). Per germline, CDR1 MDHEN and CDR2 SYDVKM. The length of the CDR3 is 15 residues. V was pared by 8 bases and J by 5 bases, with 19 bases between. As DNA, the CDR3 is TGTGCCAGCCACACCCCGGGACGGCTTTATCAGCCCCAGCATTTT. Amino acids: CASHTPGRLYQPQHF.

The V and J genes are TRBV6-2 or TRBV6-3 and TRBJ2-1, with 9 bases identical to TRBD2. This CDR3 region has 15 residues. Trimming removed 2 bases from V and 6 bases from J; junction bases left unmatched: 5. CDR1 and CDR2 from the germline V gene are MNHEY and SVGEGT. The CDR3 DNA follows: TGTGCCAGCAGTTACAGTGGCGGGAGGGCCAATGAGCAGTTCTTC. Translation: CASSYSGGRANEQFF.

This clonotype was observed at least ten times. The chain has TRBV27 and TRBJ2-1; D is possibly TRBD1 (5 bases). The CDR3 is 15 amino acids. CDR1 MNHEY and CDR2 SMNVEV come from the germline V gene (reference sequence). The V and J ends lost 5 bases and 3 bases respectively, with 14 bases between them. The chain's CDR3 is CASSPQGPDYNEQFF. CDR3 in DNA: TGTGCCAGCAGTCCTCAGGGCCCAGACTACAATGAGCAGTTCTTC.